This entry is about one T cell receptor beta chain. Its specificity is unknown. This record belongs to a study of cytomegalovirus exposure and HLA in healthy donors. Between the trimmed V and J ends, which lost 4 bases and 3 bases, there was a span of 12 bases. The CDR3 extends over 14 amino acids. Germline V lookup: CDR1 SGHRS, CDR2 YFSETQ. PCR involved 60 Vbeta and 13 Jbeta primers. Method: immunoSEQ multiplex PCR; TCRdb's copy keeps in-frame clones and lacks some. The sample's table shows about 130,000 clones. Regarding the study as a whole: Among TCR beta chains, those listed as cytomegalovirus-associated numbered under 200. The likely explanation for a cluster of highly shared sequence variants was sequencing artifact. From TCR beta sequences, most subjects' HLA-A and HLA-B alleles were reportedly predicted accurately. TRBV6-2, TRBV6-3 and other indistinguishable V segments were excluded.

V and J are TRBV5-1 and TRBJ2-3; D remains unclear. The TCR sequence derives from a woman aged 60-70 years in good health and CMV-seronegative. The sample was PBMCs. CDR3 DNA sequence: TGCGCCAGCAGCCCTACGTCCGGGACAGATACGCAGTATTTT. Its protein is CASSPTSGTDTQYF.